The 14 T cell receptor beta chains listed next were all sequenced from one sample in a study of T cell repertoires in cytomegalovirus infection. Via MiXCR, TCRdb re-called the reads, giving one row per CDR3 protein. The data contain hundreds of thousands of distinct CDR3 sequences, roughly 26% of them singletons. Material: CD8+ T cells from PBMCs. Source of these receptors: a human donor in good health (CMV status not recorded). Some clones in this sample may be carry-over from other donors' samples.

This clonotype was detected ten times or more. The chain links TRBV12-3 or TRBV12-4 to TRBJ2-1, with 7 bases that match TRBD2. The CDR3 extends over 16 amino acids. Trimming took 1 base from V and 3 from J; bases not matched to a gene: 6. The CDR3 DNA is TGTGCCAGCAGTTTAGATCCGGGGGGAATCTACAATGAGCAGTTCTTC. It encodes CASSLDPGGIYNEQFF.

The rearrangement uses TRBV13 and TRBJ1-4; 9 nucleotides align to TRBD1. With V trimmed by 4 bases and J by 8 bases, 8 bases remained unmatched. Germline CDR1 PRHDT, CDR2 FYEKMQ (reference sequence). This CDR3 spans 15 amino acids. CDR3 sequence: CASSYFRDRDEKLFF. The CDR3 DNA follows: TGTGCCAGCAGCTACTTCCGGGACAGGGACGAAAAACTGTTTTTT.

The rearrangement links TRBV5-1 to TRBJ1-2, with D unresolved. The CDR3 has 11 amino acids. V lost 3 bases and J lost 10, with 10 bases in between. In germline, CDR1 is SGHRS, CDR2 YFSETQ. CDR3 in amino acids: CASSSGLDYTF. The CDR3, as DNA: TGCGCCAGCAGCTCGGGGTTAGACTACACCTTC.

This clonotype was found many times. The V and J genes are TRBV7-2 and TRBJ1-4; D ambiguous. The CDR3 sequence is 15 residues long. Trimming pared 1 base from V and 2 bases from J, leaving 8 bases between. Germline values: CDR1 SGHTA, CDR2 FQGNSA. This CDR3 reads CASSLDRSTNEKLFF. The CDR3 DNA reads TGTGCCAGCAGCTTAGACCGCTCTACTAATGAAAAACTGTTTTTT.

This clonotype has just a few counts. The chain links TRBV20-1 to TRBJ1-6, with D tentatively TRBD1 (5 bases). Trimming took 5 bases from V and 0 from J, leaving 17 bases between them. CDR3 length equals 17 residues. CDR1 is DFQATT and CDR2 is SNEGSKA in the germline V gene (reference sequence). The CDR3 nucleotides are TGCAGTGCTCGCCCCGGGACGGCGAGCTCCTATAATTCACCCCTCCACTTT. Its protein is CSARPGTASSYNSPLHF.

As concerns this clonotype: At one of its ends the junction is not consistent with the germline gene, which may arise from a read error. The gene calls are TRBV7-6 and TRBJ2-3, with 7 positions matching TRBD1. CDR1 SGHVS and CDR2 FNYEAQ come from the germline V gene. The CDR3 loop spans 14 amino acids. The CDR3 protein is CVSSERQGPDTQYF. The CDR3 DNA follows: TGTGTCAGCAGCGAAAGACAGGGACCAGATACGCAGTATTTT.

Only a few counts were recorded for this clonotype. The genes are TRBV20-1 and TRBJ1-2; D is possibly TRBD1 (6 bases). CDR1 and CDR2 from the germline V gene are DFQATT and SNEGSKA (reference sequence). With 2 bases removed from V and 5 bases from J, the gap between germline ends came to 12 bases. The CDR3 has 13 residues. This CDR3 reads CSARSSTGYGYTF. The CDR3 bases are TGCAGTGCTAGATCCTCGACAGGATATGGCTACACCTTC.

The chain combines TRBV7-9 with TRBJ2-5; D unresolved. Germline-derived CDR1 and CDR2 are SEHNR and FQNEAQ (reference sequence). Trimming removed 4 bases at V and 3 bases at J, with 18 bases between. The CDR3 extends over 16 amino acids. CDR3 nucleotide sequence: TGTGCCAGCAGCTATCCCGCTAGGCAGGAGAAAGAGACCCAGTACTTC. Its translation is CASSYPARQEKETQYF.

The table lists this clonotype with a few counts. This rearrangement joins TRBV28 to TRBJ1-3; D remains unclear. There are 17 residues in the CDR3. V shed 5 bases and J shed 0 bases, with 17 bases lying between them. CDR1 is MDHEN and CDR2 is SYDVKM in the germline V gene. The CDR3 DNA sequence: TGTGCCAGCAGTCAAGGGTACAGTGGGAGCTCTGGAAACACCATATATTTT. Encoded protein: CASSQGYSGSSGNTIYF.

The chain joins TRBV9 to TRBJ2-2; 8 bases are a match to TRBD2. Germline V gene sequence: CDR1 SGDLS, CDR2 YYNGEE. CDR3 size: 18 residues. The trim removed 4 bases at V and 2 bases at J, leaving 13 bases unmatched. The CDR3 is CASSPNPGGSQNTGELFF. For the CDR3, the DNA is TGTGCCAGCAGCCCCAACCCGGGGGGGTCCCAAAACACCGGGGAGCTGTTTTTT.

This clonotype appeared many times. The chain employs TRBV7-2 and TRBJ1-2; 8 nucleotides agree with TRBD1. The CDR3 totals 14 residues. Trimming removed 4 bases from V and 3 bases from J; junction bases left unmatched: 4. The V gene's germline CDR1 is SGHTA and CDR2 FQGNSA. The CDR3 DNA sequence: TGTGCCAGCAGCTCTCAGGGGGCGGACTATGGCTACACCTTC. It is translated as CASSSQGADYGYTF.

In this sample, this clonotype turned up a few times. The chain combines TRBV28 with TRBJ2-3; either TRBD1 or TRBD2 may fit D (5 bases each). V lost 7 bases to trimming and J lost 3 bases, with 14 bases between them. The V gene's germline CDR1 is MDHEN and CDR2 SYDVKM. This CDR3 comprises 14 residues. CDR3 loop: CASTQGDITDTQYF. The CDR3 DNA is TGTGCCAGCACCCAGGGAGACATAACAGATACGCAGTATTTT.

On this clonotype: Being one base from a much bigger clone, this may be a read error. This rearrangement joins TRBV7-3 to TRBJ2-2, with D perhaps matching TRBD1 or TRBD2 (5 bases each). Germline CDR1 SGHTA, CDR2 FQGTGA. The CDR3 sequence is 16 residues long. The CDR3, as DNA: TGTGCCAGCAGTCCTTCGATGGGTTCGAACACCGGGGCGCTGTTTTTT. Translation gives CASSPSMGSNTGALFF.

This clonotype has a handful of counts. The chain is built from TRBV12-3 or TRBV12-4 and TRBJ1-4; TRBD1 aligns across 7 bases. The CDR3 is made up of 16 amino acids. V dropped 6 bases and J dropped 6; count of bases not matched to a gene: 13. This CDR3 reads CASSFTPGQSYEKLFF. The CDR3 DNA sequence: TGTGCCAGCAGCTTCACCCCGGGACAGTCTTATGAAAAACTGTTTTTT.